This TCR beta chain is drawn from a study of Tregs in tolerant kidney transplant recipients. Study-level points and caveats: Nucleotide sequences could not be compared across some patients' samples due to primer changes. Few patients were studied, so findings need validation in larger groups.

Unstimulated Tregs (CD4+CD25+CD127-) and CD4+CD25- non-Tregs were sorted from PBMCs. Before regulatory T cell sorting, thawed PBMCs rested overnight at 37°C in 150 to 250 IU/ml IL-2. Details on this clone: As yet, its antigen is unknown.

Sequenced by immunoSEQ multiplex PCR; TCRdb stores in-frame clones only, minus some. In the table there are 55,000 to 70,000 clones, over 75% of which are singletons. The source was Tregs from blood, collected before the transplant. The receptor's source is a human donor who received a combined kidney and bone marrow transplant.

For the CDR3, the DNA is TGTGCCAGCAGTTTAGACGGGACAGGGTATACTGGCTACACCTTC. Residues: CASSLDGTGYTGYTF. V usage is TRBV28 and J usage is TRBJ1-2, with 9 bases lining up with TRBD1. This CDR3 region has 15 residues. Germline V CDR1 and CDR2: MDHEN, SYDVKM. J gave up 7 bases and V 2 bases, and 8 bases lay outside the gene matches.